Reported below is one TCR beta chain. The entry originates in a study of blood T cell repertoires in COVID-19. Study context: Sample material is recorded as cDNA or gDNA derived from T cells, B-cell-depleted T cells, or PBMCs.

In the original workflow: The assay estimated nucleated cells by amplifying reference gene primers. Sequenced by immunoSEQ multiplex PCR; TCRdb stores in-frame clones only, minus some. That table supplies the V and J calls and clone size; D and trimming were determined from the DNA. The data hold over 100,000 clones, with over 75% observed a single time. The CDR3 is made up of 14 amino acids. CDR1 and CDR2 from the germline V gene are MDHEN and SYDVKM. V lost 8 bases and J 5 bases, leaving 15 bases between the germline ends. The sequencing sample was made of peripheral blood. This sequence was found in a woman aged 45-65 years with acute or convalescent COVID-19. The V and J genes are TRBV28 and TRBJ1-4; perhaps TRBD1 as D (5 bases). CDR3: CASHKLRGNEKLFF. The CDR3 bases are TGTGCCAGCCACAAGTTAAGGGGAAATGAAAAACTGTTTTTT.